Below, 6 T cell receptor beta chains from the same sample are listed, as sequenced in a study of cytomegalovirus exposure and HLA in healthy donors. Assay: immunoSEQ multiplex PCR; the TCRdb copy retains only in-frame clones and omits some. Here the sample spans 150,000 or so clones, roughly 89% being singletons. The sequenced sample consisted of PBMCs. The origin of the receptors is a woman aged 18-30 years in good health and CMV-seropositive.

The genes are TRBV5-1 and TRBJ2-1; 10 nucleotides align to TRBD2. Looked up from germline, CDR1 is SGHRS and CDR2 is YFSETQ. This CDR3 has 15 residues. V was pared by 5 bases and J by 5 bases, with 7 bases of the junction left unmatched. The CDR3 loop is CASRQITSGNNEQFF. The CDR3, as DNA: TGCGCCAGCAGACAAATCACTAGCGGGAACAATGAGCAGTTCTTC.

The chain combines TRBV28 with TRBJ1-1; 9 bases align to TRBD1. V shed 9 bases, J shed 4 bases, and the junction held 9 bases outside the gene matches. The CDR3 length is 14 residues. Germline assignment: CDR1 MDHEN and CDR2 SYDVKM. The CDR3 DNA is TGTGCCAGTCAGTACAGGGGGCTGGGCACTGAAGCTTTCTTT. Translating it yields CASQYRGLGTEAFF.

The genes are TRBV5-1 and TRBJ1-1; 9 nucleotides agree with TRBD1. Germline CDR1 SGHRS, CDR2 YFSETQ. The ends lost 0 bases at V and 7 bases at J; junction bases unmatched: 7. The CDR3 covers 15 residues. The CDR3 is CASSLGQGGVGEAFF. In DNA, the CDR3 is TGCGCCAGCAGCTTGGGACAGGGGGGCGTTGGTGAAGCTTTCTTT.

This chain connects TRBV7-9 to TRBJ2-7, with D possibly being TRBD1 (6 bases). The CDR3 is 12 amino acids. V was shortened by 7 bases and J by 6 bases, with 13 bases between the two germline ends. Per germline, CDR1 SEHNR and CDR2 FQNEAQ (reference sequence). CDR3 in amino acids: CASTKTGLEQYF. CDR3 coding DNA: TGTGCCAGCACCAAAACAGGGCTCGAGCAGTACTTC.

This clone was observed a handful of times. The chain carries TRBV27 and TRBJ2-7; TRBD1 agrees at 7 bases. Germline CDR1 is MNHEY and CDR2 is SMNVEV (reference sequence). J was trimmed by 6 bases and V by 4 bases; bases with no gene match: 6. This CDR3 comprises 13 residues. The CDR3 reads CASSSTGAGEQYF. The CDR3 nucleotides are TGTGCCAGCAGTTCTACAGGGGCCGGCGAGCAGTACTTC.

The V gene is TRBV9, the J gene TRBJ2-1; 7 nucleotides line up with TRBD1. V shed 2 bases, J shed 10 bases, and the junction held 12 bases outside the gene matches. The CDR3 extends over 15 amino acids. The germline V gene has CDR1 SGDLS and CDR2 YYNGEE. In DNA, the CDR3 is TGTGCCAGCAGCGTTTGGGACAGTCATGCACTGGAGCAGTTCTTC. Translated, it gives CASSVWDSHALEQFF.